The clone carrying this T cell receptor beta chain was observed a few times. What it recognizes is unknown. Patients with Susac syndrome showed fulfilment of recently defined diagnostic criteria for definite or probable disease. The data were obtained in a study of CD8 T cells in Susac syndrome. Study overall: The Susac syndrome patients were therapy-naive, on corticosteroids, or on intravenous immunoglobulin alone at blood draw.

A quantity of roughly 0.5 to 1 ug RNA underwent reverse transcription using random hexamers. TCRdb reanalysed the immunoSEQ multiplex PCR reads using MiXCR and keeps one entry per CDR3 protein. The repertoire includes about 23,000 distinct CDR3 sequences, just over 90% of them detected once, and around 0.62% sits in the top ten. Regarding the study as a whole: Susac-specific public clones found in total CD8+ repertoires numbered 15 to 20, and those in CD8+ TEMRA repertoires numbered five. Clonal CD8+ expansion in Susac was highest in TEMRA cells and active patients.

The CDR3 consists of 16 residues. V dropped 1 base and J dropped 4; count of bases not matched to a gene: 3. The V gene's germline CDR1 is SGHDN and CDR2 FVKESK. This chain links TRBV14 with TRBJ2-1; 11 positions agree with TRBD2. Sequencing was carried out using CD8+ T cells from PBMCs. This TCR derives from a human donor with Susac syndrome. The CDR3 spells CASSQATSGDYNEQFF. As DNA, the CDR3 is TGTGCCAGCAGCCAAGCGACTAGCGGGGATTACAATGAGCAGTTCTTC.